This TCR beta chain came from a study of T cell responses to AZD1222 COVID-19 vaccine. The CDR3 consists of 12 residues. Libraries were prepared by immunoSEQ multiplex PCR; TCRdb keeps only in-frame clonotypes and omits some of them. This sample has more than 120,000 clones; roughly 87% occur once, and the top ten carry around 5%. Study-wide points: Vaccine-associated CD4 TCRs spanned spike, dominant at 160-218 and 743-854. Close to half of spike-specific TCRs reportedly recognize unmutated variant regions.

Of note for this clone: Its antigen is not known.

Specimen: peripheral blood, collected 28 days after the second dose of the MenACWY control vaccine. The chain uses TRBV12-3 or TRBV12-4 and TRBJ1-1; unclear D gene. The TCR sequence derives from an adult who received the MenACWY meningococcal vaccine as a control. In DNA form, the CDR3 reads TGTGCTTCTTCCCTGCAGGCCAAAGAAGCTTTCTTT. As protein: CASSLQAKEAFF.